A single sample gave rise to the 7 T cell receptor beta chains below, sequenced in a study of monozygotic twins with inflammatory bowel disease. After re-calling the 5' RACE reads, TCRdb lists one entry per CDR3 protein, DNA absent. This sample contains approximately 400,000 distinct CDR3 sequences. Input material: blood. These receptors all come from a human donor with ulcerative colitis or Crohn's disease, or a healthy co-twin of an affected twin (not recorded which).

The gene calls are TRBV5-1 and TRBJ2-7; the TCRdb D gene call, TRBD1, has no DNA to confirm it. Germline CDR1 is SGHRS and CDR2 is YFSETQ. The CDR3 runs to 13 residues. The CDR3 reads CASSNGGTYEQYF.

The chain combines TRBV12-3 or TRBV12-4 with TRBJ2-7; TCRdb outputs TRBD1, but without DNA this stays unchecked. This CDR3 has 15 amino acids. The CDR3 region is CASSFPGQAAYEQYF.

J is TRBJ2-4 and V is TRBV20-1; TCRdb proposes TRBD2, but this gene call is untestable without DNA. The CDR3 length is 14 residues. In germline, CDR1 is DFQATT, CDR2 SNEGSKA (reference sequence). CDR3 loop: CSASLAGVQNMQYF.

The chain recombines TRBV7-2 with TRBJ1-5; TCRdb's D call of TRBD1 is untestable without DNA. This CDR3 is 14 amino acids long. CDR1 SGHTA and CDR2 FQGNSA come from the germline V gene. The CDR3 protein is CASSAGKGNQPQHF.

The chain couples TRBV19 to TRBJ2-1; lacking DNA, the TRBD2 call made by TCRdb goes unchecked. The CDR3 has 13 residues. The germline gives CDR1 LNHDA, CDR2 SQIVND (reference sequence). This CDR3 is CASRLDVYNEQFF.

The chain uses TRBV11-1 and TRBJ2-7. In germline, CDR1 is SGHAT, CDR2 FQDESV (reference sequence). CDR3 length equals 16 residues. This CDR3 is CASSLAASTEIYEQYF.

The V and J genes are TRBV27 and TRBJ2-7; TCRdb lists TRBD1, though no DNA is available to test this call. The CDR3 sequence is 14 residues long. Germline V gene data show CDR1 as MNHEY and CDR2 as SMNVEV (reference sequence). This chain's CDR3 is CATTTGCSSYEQYF.